The 7 T cell receptor beta chains below come from one sample, sequenced in a study of CD8+ T cells in alopecia areata. Sequencing templates came from extracted RNA that was reverse transcribed into cDNA. Profiling relied on immunoSEQ multiplex PCR, and the TCRdb table lists in-frame clones only, not all of them. Of about 130,000 clones in the sample, 45% to 60% were seen once. Sequencing used CD4+ T cells sorted from blood, obtained at week 0. These receptors all come from a human donor with alopecia areata.

In its sample, this clone was seen once. The CDR3 region is CASKLAGGYEQYF. The CDR3 bases are TGTGCCAGCAAACTAGCGGGAGGGTACGAGCAGTACTTC. The genes are TRBV27 and TRBJ2-7, with TRBD2 matching over 13 bases. V gave up 7 bases and J gave up 4 bases; unmatched junction bases: 1. This CDR3 spans 13 amino acids. Germline assignment: CDR1 MNHEY and CDR2 SMNVEV (reference sequence).

The genes are TRBV7-6 and TRBJ2-7; TRBD1 matches 9 bases. Unmatched junction bases numbered 2, after V lost 5 bases and J lost 3 bases. The CDR3 has 13 amino acids. Germline V gene lookup returns CDR1 SGHVS and CDR2 FNYEAQ. DNA of the CDR3: TGTGCCAGCAGCAAGACAGGGGGCTACGAGCAGTACTTC. It encodes CASSKTGGYEQYF. Based on the CDR3 plus reference TRBV7-6 and TRBJ2-7, the full variable domain is GAGVSQSPRYKVTKRGQDVALRCDPISGHVSLYWYRQALGQGPEFLTYFNYEAQQDKSGLPNDRFSAERPEGSISTLTIQRTEQRDSAMYRCASSKTGGYEQYFGPGTRLTVT.

The rearrangement links TRBV28 to TRBJ1-5; D is perhaps TRBD1 (5 bases). This CDR3 has 12 residues. With 10 bases removed from V and 4 bases from J, the gap between germline ends came to 11 bases. The germline gives CDR1 MDHEN, CDR2 SYDVKM. The CDR3 DNA reads TGTGCCACCGGGACCCAGAATCAGCCCCAGCATTTT. This codes for CATGTQNQPQHF.

The gene calls are TRBV23-1 and TRBJ2-7; D might be TRBD1 (5 bases). TRBV23-1 carries the ORF label, with uncertain function. The CDR3 runs 13 residues. Trimming removed 7 bases at V and 7 bases at J, with 17 bases between. The CDR3 DNA reads as TGCGCCAGCATTTGCCAGGGAAAGGGGGAGCAGTACTTC. Residues: CASICQGKGEQYF.

This sequence joins TRBV5-6 and TRBJ2-7; TRBD2 aligns across 9 bases. There are 16 residues in the CDR3. J lost 3 bases, V lost 0 bases, and 7 bases had no gene match. Germline V gene sequence: CDR1 SGHDT, CDR2 YYEEEE. This CDR3 is CASSLVPSGVNYEQYF. The CDR3 nucleotides read TGTGCCAGCAGCTTGGTTCCTAGCGGGGTCAACTACGAGCAGTACTTC.

This chain links TRBV27 with TRBJ2-7; D may correspond to TRBD1 or TRBD2 (5 bases each). V was shortened by 5 bases and J by 6 bases, with 20 bases between the two germline ends. CDR1 and CDR2 (germline): MNHEY, SMNVEV (reference sequence). This CDR3 spans 15 amino acids. CDR3 nucleotide sequence: TGTGCCAGCAGTGCCTCCGGGACCCCTCCAAGCGAGCAGTACTTC. It yields the protein CASSASGTPPSEQYF.

The V gene is TRBV5-1, the J gene TRBJ2-6; TRBD2 aligns across 7 bases. The V and J ends lost 4 bases and 1 base, in that order; junction bases with no gene match: 2. The CDR3 consists of 15 residues. Germline V gene data show CDR1 as SGHRS and CDR2 as YFSETQ. As DNA, the CDR3 is TGCGCCAGCAGCCCCGGGGGGTCTGGGGCCAACGTCCTGACTTTC. Protein: CASSPGGSGANVLTF.